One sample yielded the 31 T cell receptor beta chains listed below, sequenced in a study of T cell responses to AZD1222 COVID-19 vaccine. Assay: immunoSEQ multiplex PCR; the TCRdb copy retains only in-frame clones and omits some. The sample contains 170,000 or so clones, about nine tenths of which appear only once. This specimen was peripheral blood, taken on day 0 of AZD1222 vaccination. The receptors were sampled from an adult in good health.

The CDR3 sequence is CASSPPGDTSPLHF. CDR3 DNA: TGTGCCAGCAGTCCTCCAGGGGACACTTCACCCCTCCACTTT. This sequence joins TRBV27 and TRBJ1-6, with D possibly being TRBD1 (6 bases). The CDR3 is made up of 14 amino acids. Trimming removed 5 bases from V and 9 bases from J, with 14 bases in between. The V gene's germline CDR1 is MNHEY and CDR2 SMNVEV (reference sequence).

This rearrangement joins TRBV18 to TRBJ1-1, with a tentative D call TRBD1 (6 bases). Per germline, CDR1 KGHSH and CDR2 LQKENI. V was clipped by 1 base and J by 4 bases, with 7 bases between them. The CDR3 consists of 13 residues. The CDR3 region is CASSPQGGTEAFF. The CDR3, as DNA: TGTGCCAGCTCACCACAGGGGGGCACTGAAGCTTTCTTT.

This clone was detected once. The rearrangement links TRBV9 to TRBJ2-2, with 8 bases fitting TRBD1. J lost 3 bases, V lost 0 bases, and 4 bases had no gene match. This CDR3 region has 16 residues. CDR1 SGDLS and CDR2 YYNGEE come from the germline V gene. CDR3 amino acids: CASSVGTGPDTGELFF. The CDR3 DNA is TGTGCCAGCAGCGTAGGGACAGGGCCGGACACCGGGGAGCTGTTTTTT.

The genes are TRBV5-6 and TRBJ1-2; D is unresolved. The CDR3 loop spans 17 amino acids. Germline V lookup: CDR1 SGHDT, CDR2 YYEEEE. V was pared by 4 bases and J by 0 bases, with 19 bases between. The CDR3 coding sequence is TGTGCCAGCAGCCCTGGGCCGGGGAGATACTCTAACTATGGCTACACCTTC. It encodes CASSPGPGRYSNYGYTF.

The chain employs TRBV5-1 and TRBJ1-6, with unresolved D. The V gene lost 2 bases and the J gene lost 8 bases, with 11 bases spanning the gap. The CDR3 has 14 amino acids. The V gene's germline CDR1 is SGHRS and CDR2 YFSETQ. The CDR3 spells CASSFMGFDSPLHF. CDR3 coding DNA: TGCGCCAGCAGCTTTATGGGGTTTGATTCACCCCTCCACTTT.

The CDR3 region is CASSRGKAGSYNSPLHF. The CDR3 DNA reads as TGTGCCAGCAGCCGAGGTAAAGCAGGGTCCTATAATTCACCCCTCCACTTT. The J gene is TRBJ1-6, the V gene TRBV7-9; D might be TRBD1 (5 bases). Germline values: CDR1 SEHNR, CDR2 FQNEAQ (reference sequence). The V end lost 5 bases, the J end lost 1 base, and 15 bases lay between the germline ends. CDR3 length: 17 residues.

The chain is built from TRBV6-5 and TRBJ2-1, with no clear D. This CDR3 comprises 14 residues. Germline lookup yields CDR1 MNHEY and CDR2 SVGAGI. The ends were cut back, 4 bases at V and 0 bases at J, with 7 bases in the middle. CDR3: CASSLGSSYNEQFF. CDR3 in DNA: TGTGCCAGCAGTTTGGGGTCCTCCTACAATGAGCAGTTCTTC.

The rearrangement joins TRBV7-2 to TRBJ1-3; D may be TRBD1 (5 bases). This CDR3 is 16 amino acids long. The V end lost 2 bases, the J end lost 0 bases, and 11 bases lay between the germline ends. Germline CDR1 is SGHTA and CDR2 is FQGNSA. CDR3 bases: TGTGCCAGCAGCTTATACGGGGCCGGCTCTGGAAACACCATATATTTT. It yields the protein CASSLYGAGSGNTIYF.

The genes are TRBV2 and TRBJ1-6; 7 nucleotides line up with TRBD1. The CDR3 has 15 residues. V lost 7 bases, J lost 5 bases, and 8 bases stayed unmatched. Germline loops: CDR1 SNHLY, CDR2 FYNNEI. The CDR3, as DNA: TGTGCCAGCACCAACGACAGGGCCAATAATTCACCCCTCCACTTT. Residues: CASTNDRANNSPLHF.

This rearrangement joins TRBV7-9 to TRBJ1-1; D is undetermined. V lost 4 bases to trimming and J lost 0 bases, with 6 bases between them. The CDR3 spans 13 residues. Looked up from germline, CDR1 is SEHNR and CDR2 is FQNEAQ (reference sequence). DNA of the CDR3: TGTGCCAGCAGCTCCGCAATGAACACTGAAGCTTTCTTT. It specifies CASSSAMNTEAFF.

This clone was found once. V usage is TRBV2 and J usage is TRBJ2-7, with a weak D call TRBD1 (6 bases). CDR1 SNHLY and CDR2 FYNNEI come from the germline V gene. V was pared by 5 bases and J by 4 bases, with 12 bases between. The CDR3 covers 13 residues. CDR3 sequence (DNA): TGTGCCAGCAGTCATTCTACAGGGTACGAGCAGTACTTC. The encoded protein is CASSHSTGYEQYF.

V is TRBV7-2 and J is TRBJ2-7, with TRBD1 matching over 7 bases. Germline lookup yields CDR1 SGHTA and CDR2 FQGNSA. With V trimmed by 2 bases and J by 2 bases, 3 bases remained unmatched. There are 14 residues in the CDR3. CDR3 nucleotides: TGTGCCAGCAGCTTAATGGGACAGACCTACGAGCAGTACTTC. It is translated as CASSLMGQTYEQYF.

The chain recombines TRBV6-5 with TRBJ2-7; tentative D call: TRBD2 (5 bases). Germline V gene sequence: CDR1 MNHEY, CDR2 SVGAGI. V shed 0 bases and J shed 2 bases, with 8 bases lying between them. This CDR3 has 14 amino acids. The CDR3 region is CASSYSRAAYEQYF. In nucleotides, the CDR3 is TGTGCCAGCAGTTACTCGAGGGCAGCCTACGAGCAGTACTTC.

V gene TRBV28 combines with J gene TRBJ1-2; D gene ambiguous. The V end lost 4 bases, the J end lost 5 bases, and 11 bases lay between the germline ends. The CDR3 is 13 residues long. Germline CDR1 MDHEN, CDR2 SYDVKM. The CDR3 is CASSSDAPYGYTF. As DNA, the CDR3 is TGTGCCAGCAGTTCTGACGCTCCTTATGGCTACACCTTC.

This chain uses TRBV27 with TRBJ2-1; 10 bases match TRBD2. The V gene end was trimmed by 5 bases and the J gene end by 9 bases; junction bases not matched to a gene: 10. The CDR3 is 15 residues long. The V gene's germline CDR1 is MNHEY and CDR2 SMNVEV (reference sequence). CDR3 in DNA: TGTGCCAGCAGTCCCCTAGCGGGGGTCGGGGGTGAGCAGTTCTTC. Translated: CASSPLAGVGGEQFF.

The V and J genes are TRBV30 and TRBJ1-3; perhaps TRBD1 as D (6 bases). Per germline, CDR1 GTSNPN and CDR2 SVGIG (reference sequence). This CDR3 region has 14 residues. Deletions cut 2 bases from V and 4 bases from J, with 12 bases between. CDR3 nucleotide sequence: TGTGCCTGGAGTAAAACAGGGACAGGAAACACCATATATTTT. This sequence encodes CAWSKTGTGNTIYF. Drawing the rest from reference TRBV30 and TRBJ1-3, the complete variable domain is SQTIHQWPATLVQPVGSPLSLECTVEGTSNPNLYWYRQAAGRGLQLLFYSVGIGQISSEVPQNLSASRPQDRQFILSSKKLLLSDSGFYLCAWSKTGTGNTIYFGEGSWLTVV.

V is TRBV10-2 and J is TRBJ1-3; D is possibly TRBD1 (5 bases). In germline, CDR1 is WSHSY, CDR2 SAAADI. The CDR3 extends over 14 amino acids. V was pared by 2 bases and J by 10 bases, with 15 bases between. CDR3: CASSEMFGRATIYF. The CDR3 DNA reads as TGCGCCAGCAGTGAGATGTTTGGCAGGGCGACCATATATTTT.

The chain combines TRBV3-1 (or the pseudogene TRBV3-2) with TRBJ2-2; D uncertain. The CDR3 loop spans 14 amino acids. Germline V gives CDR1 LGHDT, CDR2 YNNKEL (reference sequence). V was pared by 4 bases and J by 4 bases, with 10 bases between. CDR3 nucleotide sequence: TGTGCCAGCAGCCGCGGCGTCGGCACCGGGGAGCTGTTTTTT. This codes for CASSRGVGTGELFF.

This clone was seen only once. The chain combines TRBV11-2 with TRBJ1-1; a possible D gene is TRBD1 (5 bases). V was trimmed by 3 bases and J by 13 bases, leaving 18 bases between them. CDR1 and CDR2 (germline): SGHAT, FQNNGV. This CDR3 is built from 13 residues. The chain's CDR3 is CASSLSNTGDDFF. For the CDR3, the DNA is TGTGCCAGCAGCTTGTCGAACACAGGAGATGATTTCTTT. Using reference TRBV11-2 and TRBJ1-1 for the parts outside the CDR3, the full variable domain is EAGVAQSPRYKIIEKRQSVAFWCNPISGHATLYWYQQILGQGPKLLIQFQNNGVVDDSQLPKDRFSAERLKGVDSTLKIQPAKLEDSAVYLCASSLSNTGDDFFGQGTRLTVV.

CDR3 residues: CASSLQGLNNQPQHF. The CDR3 DNA follows: TGTGCCAGCAGTTTACAAGGGCTCAACAATCAGCCCCAGCATTTT. This chain connects TRBV27 to TRBJ1-5, with D uncertain. Germline V gene lookup returns CDR1 MNHEY and CDR2 SMNVEV (reference sequence). V shed 2 bases and J shed 3 bases, with 11 bases lying between them. The CDR3 extends over 15 amino acids.

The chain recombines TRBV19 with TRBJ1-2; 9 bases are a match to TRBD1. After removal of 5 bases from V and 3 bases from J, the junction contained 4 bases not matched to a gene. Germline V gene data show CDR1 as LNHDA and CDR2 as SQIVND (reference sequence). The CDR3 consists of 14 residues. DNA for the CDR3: TGTGCCAGTAGTCAACAGGGGGCTTACTATGGCTACACCTTC. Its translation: CASSQQGAYYGYTF.

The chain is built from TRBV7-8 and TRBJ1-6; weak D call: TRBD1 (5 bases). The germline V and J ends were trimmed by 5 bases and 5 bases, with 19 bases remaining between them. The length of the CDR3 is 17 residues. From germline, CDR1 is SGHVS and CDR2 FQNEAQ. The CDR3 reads CASSVSRVETNNSPLHF. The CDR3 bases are TGTGCCAGCAGCGTCTCCAGGGTAGAGACAAATAATTCACCCCTCCACTTT.

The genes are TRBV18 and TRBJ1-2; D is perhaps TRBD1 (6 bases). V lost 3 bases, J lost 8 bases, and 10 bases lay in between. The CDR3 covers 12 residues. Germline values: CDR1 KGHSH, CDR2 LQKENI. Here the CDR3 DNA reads TGTGCCAGCTCACCTAAACAGGGAGGCTACACCTTC. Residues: CASSPKQGGYTF.

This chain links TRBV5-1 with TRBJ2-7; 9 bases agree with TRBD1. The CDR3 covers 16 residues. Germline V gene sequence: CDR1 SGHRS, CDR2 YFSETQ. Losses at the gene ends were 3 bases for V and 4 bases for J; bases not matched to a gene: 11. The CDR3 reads CASSSGQGEIFYEQYF. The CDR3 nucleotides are TGCGCCAGCAGCTCGGGACAGGGTGAGATTTTTTACGAGCAGTACTTC.

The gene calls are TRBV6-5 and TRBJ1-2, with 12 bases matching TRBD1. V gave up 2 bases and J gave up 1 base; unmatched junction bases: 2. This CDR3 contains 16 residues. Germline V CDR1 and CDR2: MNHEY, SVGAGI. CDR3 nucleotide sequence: TGTGCCAGCAGTTACGGGACAGGGGGCGGTAACTATGGCTACACCTTC. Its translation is CASSYGTGGGNYGYTF.

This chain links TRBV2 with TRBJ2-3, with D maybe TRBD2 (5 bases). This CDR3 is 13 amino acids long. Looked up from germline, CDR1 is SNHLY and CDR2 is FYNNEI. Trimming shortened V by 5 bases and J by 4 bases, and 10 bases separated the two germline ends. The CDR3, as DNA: TGTGCCAGCAGTCCGGACTGGTCAGATACGCAGTATTTT. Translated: CASSPDWSDTQYF.

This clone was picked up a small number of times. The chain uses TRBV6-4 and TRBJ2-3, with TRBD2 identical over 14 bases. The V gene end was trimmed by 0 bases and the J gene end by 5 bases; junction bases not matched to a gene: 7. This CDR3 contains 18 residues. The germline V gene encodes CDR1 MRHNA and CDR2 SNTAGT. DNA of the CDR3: TGTGCCAGCAGTGACTCGAAGACTAGCGGGGGGGGCATAGATACGCAGTATTTT. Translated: CASSDSKTSGGGIDTQYF.

CDR3 protein: CASRSEGGSMGYTF. The CDR3 DNA is TGTGCCAGCAGGTCAGAGGGGGGATCTATGGGCTACACCTTC. V gene TRBV5-6 combines with J gene TRBJ1-2; a possible D gene is TRBD1 (6 bases). The V gene's germline CDR1 is SGHDT and CDR2 YYEEEE. The V end was cut by 5 bases, the J end by 8 bases, with 19 bases between. The CDR3 is made up of 14 amino acids.

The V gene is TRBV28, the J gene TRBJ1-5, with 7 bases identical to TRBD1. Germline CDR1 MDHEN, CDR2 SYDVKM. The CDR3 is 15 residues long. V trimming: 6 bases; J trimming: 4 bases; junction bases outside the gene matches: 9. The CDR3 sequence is CASRPPDRENQPQHF. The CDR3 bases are TGTGCCAGCAGACCGCCTGACAGGGAGAATCAGCCCCAGCATTTT.

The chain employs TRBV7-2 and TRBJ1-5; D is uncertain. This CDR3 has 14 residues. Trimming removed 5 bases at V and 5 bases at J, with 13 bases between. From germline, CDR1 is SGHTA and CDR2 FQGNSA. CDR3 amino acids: CASSLRQLDQPQHF. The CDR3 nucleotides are TGTGCCAGCAGCCTCCGCCAACTAGATCAGCCCCAGCATTTT.

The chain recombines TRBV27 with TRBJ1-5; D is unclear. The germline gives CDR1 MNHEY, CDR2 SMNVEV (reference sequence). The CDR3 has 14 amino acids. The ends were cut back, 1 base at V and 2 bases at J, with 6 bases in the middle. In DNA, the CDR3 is TGTGCCAGCAGTTTATACGGGGGCAATCAGCCCCAGCATTTT. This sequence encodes CASSLYGGNQPQHF.